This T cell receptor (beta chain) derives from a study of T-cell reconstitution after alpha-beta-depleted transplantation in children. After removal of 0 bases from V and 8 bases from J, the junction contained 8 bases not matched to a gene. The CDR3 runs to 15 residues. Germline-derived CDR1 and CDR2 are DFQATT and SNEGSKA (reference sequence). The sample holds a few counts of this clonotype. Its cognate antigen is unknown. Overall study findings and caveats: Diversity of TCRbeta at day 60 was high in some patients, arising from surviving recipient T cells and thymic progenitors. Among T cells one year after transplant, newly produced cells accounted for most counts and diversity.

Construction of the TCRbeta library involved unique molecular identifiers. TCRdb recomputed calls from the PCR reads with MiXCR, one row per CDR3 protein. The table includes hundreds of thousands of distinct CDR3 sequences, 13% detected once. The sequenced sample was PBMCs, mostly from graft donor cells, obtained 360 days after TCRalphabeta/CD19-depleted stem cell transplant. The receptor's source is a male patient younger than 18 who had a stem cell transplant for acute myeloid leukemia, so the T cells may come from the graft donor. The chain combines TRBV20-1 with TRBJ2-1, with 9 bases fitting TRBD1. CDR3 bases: TGCAGTGCTAGAGATTGGGGACAGGGAACGGATGAGCAGTTCTTC. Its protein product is CSARDWGQGTDEQFF.